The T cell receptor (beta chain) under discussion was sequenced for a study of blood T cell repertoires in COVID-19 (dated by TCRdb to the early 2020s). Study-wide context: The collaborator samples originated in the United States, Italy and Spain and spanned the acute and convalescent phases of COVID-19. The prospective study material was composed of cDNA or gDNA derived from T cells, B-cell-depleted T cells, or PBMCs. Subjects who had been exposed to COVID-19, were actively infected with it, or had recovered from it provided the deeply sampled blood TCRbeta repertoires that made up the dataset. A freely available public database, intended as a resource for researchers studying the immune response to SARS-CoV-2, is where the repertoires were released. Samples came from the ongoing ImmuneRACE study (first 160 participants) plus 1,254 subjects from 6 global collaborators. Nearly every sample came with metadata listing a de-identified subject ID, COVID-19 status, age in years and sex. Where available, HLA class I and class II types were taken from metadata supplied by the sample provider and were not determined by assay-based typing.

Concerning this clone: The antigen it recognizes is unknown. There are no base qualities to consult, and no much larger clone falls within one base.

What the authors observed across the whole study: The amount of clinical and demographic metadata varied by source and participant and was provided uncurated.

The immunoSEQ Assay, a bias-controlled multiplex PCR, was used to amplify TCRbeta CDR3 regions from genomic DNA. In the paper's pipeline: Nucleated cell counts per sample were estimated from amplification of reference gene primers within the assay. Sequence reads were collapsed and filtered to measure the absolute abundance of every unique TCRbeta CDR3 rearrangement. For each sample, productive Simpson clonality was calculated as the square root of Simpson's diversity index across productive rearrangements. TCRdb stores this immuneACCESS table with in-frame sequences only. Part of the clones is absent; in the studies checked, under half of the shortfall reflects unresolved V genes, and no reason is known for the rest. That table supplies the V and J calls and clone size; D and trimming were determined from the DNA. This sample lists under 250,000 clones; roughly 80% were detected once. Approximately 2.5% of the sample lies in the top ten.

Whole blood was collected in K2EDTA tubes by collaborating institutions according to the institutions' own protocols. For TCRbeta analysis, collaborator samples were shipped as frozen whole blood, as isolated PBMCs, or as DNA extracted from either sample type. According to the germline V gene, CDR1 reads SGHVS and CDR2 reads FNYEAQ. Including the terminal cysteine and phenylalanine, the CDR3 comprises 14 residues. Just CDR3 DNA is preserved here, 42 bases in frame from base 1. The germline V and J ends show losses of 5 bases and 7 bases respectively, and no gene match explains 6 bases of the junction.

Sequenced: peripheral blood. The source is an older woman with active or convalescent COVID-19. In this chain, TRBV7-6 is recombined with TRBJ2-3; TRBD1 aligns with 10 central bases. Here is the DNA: TGTGCCAGCAGCCCCGCGGGACAGGGGTATACGCAGTATTTT. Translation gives CASSPAGQGYTQYF.